These 9 T cell receptor beta chains came from one sample sequenced in a study of T cells after yellow fever vaccination. TCRdb re-derived calls from the 5' RACE reads in MiXCR, one entry per CDR3 protein. The sample comprises a few hundred thousand distinct CDR3 sequences, 9.5% to 15% of which are singletons, and 2.5% to 4% rests with the top ten. The sequenced sample was CD4+ T cells sorted from PBMCs, obtained 15 days after the yellow fever booster vaccination. The source of these receptors is a man in his late teens or twenties who received the YFV17D yellow fever vaccine.

The rearrangement uses TRBV20-1 and TRBJ2-5; 9 bases align to TRBD1. This CDR3 contains 15 residues. Trimming cost V 0 bases and J 6 bases; bases outside gene matches: 8. The germline CDR1 and CDR2 sequences are DFQATT and SNEGSKA (reference sequence). The CDR3 bases are TGCAGTGCTAGAGAGGGAACAGGGGGCGCGAAGACCCAGTACTTC. Encoded protein: CSAREGTGGAKTQYF.

This clonotype was seen more than once but under ten times. V gene TRBV10-3 combines with J gene TRBJ1-5; TRBD1 might be the D (5 bases). CDR3 length equals 14 residues. Deletions cut 3 bases from V and 3 bases from J, with 9 bases between. Germline lookup yields CDR1 ENHRY and CDR2 SYGVKD. The CDR3 DNA reads as TGTGCCATCAGTGACCCCAGGGACAATCAGCCCCAGCATTTT. It codes for CAISDPRDNQPQHF.

This clonotype appeared many times. The genes are TRBV18 and TRBJ1-1; D not resolved. Trimming left V 2 bases short and J 3 bases short, with 13 bases between. The CDR3 runs 15 residues. Germline lookup yields CDR1 KGHSH and CDR2 LQKENI. CDR3 in DNA: TGTGCCAGCTCACCAGAAGGACGATTGGACACTGAAGCTTTCTTT. Amino acids: CASSPEGRLDTEAFF.

This clonotype was observed a few times. V usage is TRBV6-5 and J usage is TRBJ2-5, with 8 bases lining up with TRBD1. The trim removed 6 bases at V and 0 bases at J, leaving 6 bases unmatched. CDR1 MNHEY and CDR2 SVGAGI come from the germline V gene. This CDR3 spans 15 amino acids. The CDR3 loop reads CASSRQGTYQETQYF. CDR3 DNA sequence: TGTGCCAGCAGCCGACAGGGGACGTACCAAGAGACCCAGTACTTC.

This clonotype was recorded at least ten times. V is TRBV4-3 and J is TRBJ1-3; 7 nucleotides line up with TRBD1. Per the germline V gene, CDR1 is LGHNA and CDR2 is YSLEER. V trimming: 1 base; J trimming: 0 bases; junction bases outside the gene matches: 6. This CDR3 contains 17 residues. CDR3 coding DNA: TGCGCCAGCAGCCAAGGTCCAGGGGGGTCCTCTGGAAACACCATATATTTT. This translates into CASSQGPGGSSGNTIYF.

J is TRBJ1-2 and V is TRBV4-3, with TRBD1 matching 9 bases. Germline loops: CDR1 LGHNA, CDR2 YSLEER. The CDR3 has 16 residues. J lost 2 bases, V lost 1 base, and 5 bases had no gene match. This CDR3 is CASSQATGGLNYGYTF. The CDR3 nucleotides read TGCGCCAGCAGCCAAGCAACAGGGGGCCTGAACTATGGCTACACCTTC.

Ten or more counts support this clonotype. This chain joins TRBV7-2 and TRBJ2-3; 9 bases align to TRBD2. The germline V gene has CDR1 SGHTA and CDR2 FQGNSA. This CDR3 is 15 amino acids long. The ends lost 6 bases at V and 8 bases at J; junction bases unmatched: 12. The chain's CDR3 is CASSPRDSGGRTQYF. CDR3 bases: TGTGCCAGCAGTCCTAGGGACAGCGGGGGGCGTACGCAGTATTTT.

This clonotype was recorded a few times. The chain employs TRBV7-9 and TRBJ1-4; D is unresolved. V was trimmed by 0 bases and J by 8 bases, leaving 7 bases between them. The CDR3 spans 13 residues. Germline-derived CDR1 and CDR2 are SEHNR and FQNEAQ (reference sequence). The CDR3 sequence is CASSLAQREKLFF. For the CDR3, the DNA is TGTGCCAGCAGCTTAGCCCAGAGGGAAAAACTGTTTTTT.

V usage is TRBV6-2 or TRBV6-3 and J usage is TRBJ2-6; unclear D gene. CDR1 and CDR2 (germline): MNHEY, SVGEGT. This CDR3 is 15 amino acids long. V lost 8 bases to trimming and J lost 0 bases, with 11 bases between them. Here the CDR3 reads CASERPLSGANVLTF. The CDR3 DNA reads as TGTGCCAGCGAACGCCCACTCTCTGGGGCCAACGTCCTGACTTTC.